This passage covers 8 T cell receptor beta chains from one sample sequenced in a study of T cells after yellow fever vaccination. TCRdb called the 5' RACE reads again in MiXCR, with one record for every CDR3 protein. The sample records roughly 250,000 distinct CDR3 sequences, 10% to 15% being singletons. This specimen consisted of CD4+ T cells sorted from PBMCs, obtained 45 days after the yellow fever booster vaccination. The receptors were sampled from a man aged 25 to 40 who received the YFV17D yellow fever vaccine.

This clonotype was picked up a small number of times. V gene TRBV29-1 combines with J gene TRBJ2-7; no reliable D call. The length of the CDR3 is 14 residues. Trimming pared 6 bases from V and 2 bases from J, leaving 17 bases between. Germline CDR1 reads SQVTM; CDR2 reads ANQGSEA. This CDR3 reads CSVSLPVPTYEQYF. Written as DNA, the CDR3 is TGCAGCGTCTCCCTCCCGGTGCCGACCTACGAGCAGTACTTC.

This chain connects TRBV20-1 to TRBJ2-3; 7 bases are shared with TRBD1. J lost 0 bases, V lost 2 bases, and 5 bases had no gene match. Looked up from germline, CDR1 is DFQATT and CDR2 is SNEGSKA (reference sequence). This CDR3 spans 15 amino acids. The CDR3, as DNA: TGCAGTGCTAGACGCCAGGACAGGAGCACAGATACGCAGTATTTT. Its protein is CSARRQDRSTDTQYF.

This clonotype was detected a few times. The rearrangement uses TRBV20-1 and TRBJ1-1; D not certain. The V gene's germline CDR1 is DFQATT and CDR2 SNEGSKA (reference sequence). V was trimmed by 0 bases and J by 5 bases, leaving 19 bases between them. CDR3 size: 16 residues. The CDR3 DNA reads TGCAGTGCTAGAGATCGGGTGGGCCTGGCGAGAACTGAAGCTTTCTTT. This translates into CSARDRVGLARTEAFF.

This clonotype occurred a few times. The chain has TRBV10-3 and TRBJ2-7, with unresolved D. Germline loops: CDR1 ENHRY, CDR2 SYGVKD. The germline V and J ends were trimmed by 2 bases and 3 bases, with 5 bases remaining between them. The CDR3 loop spans 12 amino acids. This CDR3 is CAISEHDYEQYF. The CDR3 DNA reads TGTGCCATCAGTGAGCATGACTACGAGCAGTACTTC.

The table lists this clonotype with a few counts. V is TRBV6-1 and J is TRBJ2-2; TRBD2 matches at 10 bases. With V trimmed by 6 bases and J by 1 base, 2 bases remained unmatched. CDR1 is MNHNS and CDR2 is SASEGT in the germline V gene. The length of the CDR3 is 15 residues. CDR3 amino acids: CASRIAGGNTGELFF. DNA of the CDR3: TGTGCCAGCAGAATAGCGGGAGGGAACACCGGGGAGCTGTTTTTT.

Ten or more counts support this clonotype. This chain connects TRBV27 to TRBJ2-7; D not resolved. Per germline, CDR1 MNHEY and CDR2 SMNVEV (reference sequence). This CDR3 region has 14 residues. Trimming pared 2 bases from V and 4 bases from J, leaving 12 bases between. In DNA form, the CDR3 reads TGTGCCAGCAGTTTACTGAGCGAACCATACGAGCAGTACTTC. Protein product: CASSLLSEPYEQYF.

Many counts were recorded for this clonotype. The chain couples TRBV7-2 to TRBJ2-7; D might be TRBD1 (5 bases). Germline V gene sequence: CDR1 SGHTA, CDR2 FQGNSA. Trimming left V 2 bases short and J 4 bases short, with 15 bases between. The CDR3 runs 15 residues. The CDR3 spells CASSLRSGIQYEQYF. The CDR3 DNA sequence: TGTGCCAGCAGCTTAAGGTCAGGGATACAATACGAGCAGTACTTC.

This clonotype was counted only a few times. V gene TRBV27 combines with J gene TRBJ2-2, with TRBD2 identical over 8 bases. Germline-derived CDR1 and CDR2 are MNHEY and SMNVEV (reference sequence). This CDR3 has 17 amino acids. Trimming removed 0 bases from V and 1 base from J; junction bases left unmatched: 4. CDR3: CASSLSLLAGNTGELFF. As DNA, the CDR3 is TGTGCCAGCAGTTTATCGCTCCTAGCGGGGAACACCGGGGAGCTGTTTTTT.